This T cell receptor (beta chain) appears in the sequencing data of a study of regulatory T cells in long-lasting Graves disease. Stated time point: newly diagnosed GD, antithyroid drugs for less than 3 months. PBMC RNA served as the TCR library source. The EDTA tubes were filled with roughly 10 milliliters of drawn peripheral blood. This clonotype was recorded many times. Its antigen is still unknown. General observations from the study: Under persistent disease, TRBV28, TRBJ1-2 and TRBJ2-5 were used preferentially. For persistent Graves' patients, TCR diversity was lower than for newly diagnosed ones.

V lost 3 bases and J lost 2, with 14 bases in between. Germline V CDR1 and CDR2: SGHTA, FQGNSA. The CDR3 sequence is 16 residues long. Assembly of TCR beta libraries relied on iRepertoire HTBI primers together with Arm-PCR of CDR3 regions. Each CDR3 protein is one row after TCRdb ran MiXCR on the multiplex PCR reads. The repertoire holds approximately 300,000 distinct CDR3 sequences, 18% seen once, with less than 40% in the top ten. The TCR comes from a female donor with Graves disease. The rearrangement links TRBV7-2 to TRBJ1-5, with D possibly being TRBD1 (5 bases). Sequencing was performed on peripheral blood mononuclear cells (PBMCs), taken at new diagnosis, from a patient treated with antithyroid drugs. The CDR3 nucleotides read TGTGCCAGCAGCTTCACCGCCAGGGACGGCAATCAGCCCCAGCATTTT. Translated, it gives CASSFTARDGNQPQHF. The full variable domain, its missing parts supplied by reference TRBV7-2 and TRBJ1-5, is GAGVSQSPSNKVTEKGKDVELRCDPISGHTALYWYRQSLGQGLEFLIYFQGNSAPDKSGLPSDRFSAERTGGSVSTLTIQRTQQEDSAVYLCASSFTARDGNQPQHFGDGTRLSIL.